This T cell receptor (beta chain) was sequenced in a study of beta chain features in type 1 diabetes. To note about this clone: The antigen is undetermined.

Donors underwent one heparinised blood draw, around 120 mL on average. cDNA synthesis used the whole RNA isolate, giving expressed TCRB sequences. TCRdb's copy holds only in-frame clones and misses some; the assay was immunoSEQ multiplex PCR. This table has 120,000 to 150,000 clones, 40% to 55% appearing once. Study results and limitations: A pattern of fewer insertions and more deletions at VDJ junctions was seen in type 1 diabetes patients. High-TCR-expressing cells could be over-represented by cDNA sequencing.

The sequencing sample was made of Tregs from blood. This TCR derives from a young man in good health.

The CDR3 protein is CASSRTGPPYEQYF. The DNA for the CDR3 is TGCGCCAGCAGCAGGACAGGGCCACCCTACGAGCAGTACTTC. The rearrangement uses TRBV5-1 and TRBJ2-7; 8 positions match TRBD1. Trimming at V came to 4 bases and at J to 2 bases, leaving 5 bases not matched to a gene. The CDR3 contains 14 residues. Germline loops: CDR1 SGHRS, CDR2 YFSETQ.